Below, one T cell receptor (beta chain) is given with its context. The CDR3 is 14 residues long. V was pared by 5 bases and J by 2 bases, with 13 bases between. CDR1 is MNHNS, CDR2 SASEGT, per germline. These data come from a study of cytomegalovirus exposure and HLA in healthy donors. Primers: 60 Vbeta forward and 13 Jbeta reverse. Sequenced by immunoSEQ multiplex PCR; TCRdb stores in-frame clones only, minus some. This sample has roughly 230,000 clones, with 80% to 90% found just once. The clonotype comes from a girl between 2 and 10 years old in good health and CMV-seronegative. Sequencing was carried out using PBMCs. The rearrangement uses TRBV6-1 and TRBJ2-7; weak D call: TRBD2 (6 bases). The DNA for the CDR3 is TGTGCCAGCAGTATCGGGACTGTAACCTACGAGCAGTACTTC. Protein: CASSIGTVTYEQYF.